What follows are 21 T cell receptor beta chains derived from one specimen sequenced in a study of tumor and adjacent non-tumor tissue in lung cancer. A modified ARM-PCR protocol with three rounds of nested PCR amplified TCRbeta. MiXCR, run by TCRdb on the multiplex PCR reads, gives a single entry per CDR3 protein. The sample carries roughly 220,000 distinct CDR3 sequences, over 55% recorded once. No cell sorting was done before RNA was extracted from the tissue. The sequencing sample was made of lung tumor tissue. These receptors came from a man aged 55-75 years with non-small cell lung cancer.

Concerning this clonotype: The junction shows a germline mismatch at one end, possibly a read error. V gene TRBV11-3 combines with J gene TRBJ2-1; tentative D call: TRBD1 (6 bases). This CDR3 comprises 13 residues. Per the germline V gene, CDR1 is SGHNT and CDR2 is YENEEA. CDR3 protein: CASSRTVGNDQFF. CDR3 DNA: TGTGCCAGCAGCCGGACAGTCGGCAATGACCAGTTCTTC.

The V gene is TRBV6-2 or TRBV6-3, the J gene TRBJ2-1, with 13 nucleotides matching TRBD2. This CDR3 region has 15 residues. Germline V gives CDR1 MNHEY, CDR2 SVGEGT. V gave up 6 bases and J gave up 3 bases; unmatched junction bases: 2. CDR3 sequence reads: CASSRLAGGYNEQFF. The CDR3 DNA is TGTGCCAGCAGCCGACTAGCGGGAGGCTACAATGAGCAGTTCTTC.

This clonotype was counted at least ten times. The gene calls are TRBV11-2 and TRBJ1-4; no clear D gene. This CDR3 spans 12 amino acids. Germline CDR1 reads SGHAT; CDR2 reads FQNNGV. Trimming pared 4 bases from V and 10 bases from J, leaving 10 bases between. CDR3 DNA: TGTGCCAGCAGCTCGAGACATGGAAAACTGTTTTTT. Translating gives CASSSRHGKLFF.

In regard to this clonotype: This could be a read error, since a much larger clone is one nucleotide away. J is TRBJ1-2 and V is TRBV4-3; D remains unclear. CDR3 length: 14 residues. Germline-derived CDR1 and CDR2 are LGHNA and YSLEER. The CDR3 DNA is TGCGCCCGCAGCCAAGTTGACGGCAACTATGGCTACACCTTC. Protein sequence: CARSQVDGNYGYTF.

Concerning this clonotype: This may arise from a read error, as a much more abundant clone is one base away. Because the CDR3 is missing its conserved closing phenylalanine or tryptophan, this is likely a read error. The rearrangement joins TRBV6-2 or TRBV6-3 to TRBJ2-7, with 7 bases aligning to TRBD2. Germline V gene data show CDR1 as MNHEY and CDR2 as SVGEGT. This CDR3 comprises 16 residues. The ends lost 0 bases at V and 4 bases at J; junction bases unmatched: 9. The CDR3 loop reads CASSYSLGTILYEQYL. CDR3 nucleotide sequence: TGTGCCAGCAGTTACTCCCTCGGGACTATCCTATACGAGCAGTACCTC.

In the case of this clonotype: This may be a read error, as it is one base from a much larger clone. V gene TRBV6-1 combines with J gene TRBJ2-7; D call uncertain. Germline CDR1 reads MNHNS; CDR2 reads SASEGT. There are 11 residues in the CDR3. V lost 6 bases and J 4 bases, leaving 7 bases between the germline ends. This CDR3 is CASRFIYEQYF. CDR3 DNA sequence: TGTGCCAGCAGATTCATTTACGAGCAGTACTTC.

Points on this clonotype: The junction departs from germline at one end; a sequencing error may be responsible. J is TRBJ2-5 and V is TRBV20-1, with D possibly being TRBD1 or TRBD2 (5 bases each). CDR3 size: 12 residues. The germline V gene has CDR1 DFQATT and CDR2 SNEGSKA (reference sequence). CDR3 sequence: CSASVGGEAQYF. The CDR3 bases are TGCAGTGCTAGTGTTGGGGGAGAGGCCCAGTACTTC.

Regarding this clonotype: Relative to the germline gene, one junction end is altered; a read error may explain this. The chain employs TRBV20-1 and TRBJ2-1; a weak D match, TRBD2 (5 bases). The CDR3 sequence is 15 residues long. Germline V lookup: CDR1 DFQATT, CDR2 SNEGSKA (reference sequence). CDR3: CNARETSGVANEQLF. Here the CDR3 DNA reads TGCAATGCTAGAGAAACGAGCGGTGTAGCCAATGAGCAGTTATTC.

This sequence joins TRBV6-1 and TRBJ1-1; tentatively, D is TRBD1 (6 bases). The germline V gene has CDR1 MNHNS and CDR2 SASEGT. V was trimmed by 8 bases and J by 2 bases, leaving 12 bases between them. The CDR3 is made up of 13 amino acids. CDR3 protein: CASRGDINTEAFF. The CDR3, as DNA: TGTGCCAGCCGGGGGGACATCAACACTGAAGCTTTCTTT.

This clonotype was counted between two and nine times. The gene calls are TRBV20-1 and TRBJ2-5, with TRBD1 matching over 8 bases. The CDR3 has 17 amino acids. Germline V gives CDR1 DFQATT, CDR2 SNEGSKA (reference sequence). V lost 1 base and J lost 1; bases outside the gene matches: 11. The CDR3 coding sequence is TGCAGTGCTAGAGTCACGAGGGACAGGCAAATCCAAGAGACCCAGTACTTC. Amino acid sequence: CSARVTRDRQIQETQYF.

On this clonotype: Its ends do not fully match the called genes, so a read error is possible. V usage is TRBV11-2 and J usage is TRBJ2-3, with a tentative D call TRBD2 (7 bases). The length of the CDR3 is 19 residues. The germline V gene has CDR1 SGHAT and CDR2 FQNNGV. The CDR3 DNA sequence: TGTGACAGCAGCTTAGTGGGGGGGTGCAGGGACAATCAGACAGATACGCAGTATTTT. Translated, it gives CDSSLVGGCRDNQTDTQYF.

In the case of this clonotype: One end of the junction does not line up with germline, which may come from a read error. This chain joins TRBV20-1 and TRBJ2-7, with TRBD2 matching 10 bases. CDR1 DFQATT and CDR2 SNEGSKA come from the germline V gene (reference sequence). There are 14 residues in the CDR3. CDR3 coding DNA: TGCAGTGCCCGGTCAGGGACTAGCGACTACGAACAGTACTTC. Amino acids: CSARSGTSDYEQYF.

The chain joins TRBV5-4 to TRBJ1-2; 8 bases agree with TRBD1. The CDR3 has 15 residues. Germline loops: CDR1 SGHNT, CDR2 YYREEE (reference sequence). V dropped 6 bases and J dropped 2; count of bases not matched to a gene: 9. The CDR3 loop is CASTYRQGINYGYTF. The CDR3 DNA follows: TGTGCCAGCACCTATAGACAGGGGATAAACTATGGCTACACCTTC.

About this clonotype itself: At one end the junction does not follow the germline gene, possibly because of a read error. The chain employs TRBV6-5 and TRBJ2-5; D is tentatively TRBD1 or TRBD2 (5 bases each). Germline CDR1 reads MNHEY; CDR2 reads SVGAGI. CDR3 size: 14 residues. CDR3 region: CAGSDTGTALAQYF. The CDR3 nucleotides are TGTGCCGGCAGTGATACCGGGACCGCGTTGGCCCAGTACTTC.

This clonotype was counted a single time. The conserved closing phenylalanine or tryptophan is absent in this CDR3, likely reflecting a read error. In nucleotides, the CDR3 is TGTGCCAGCGGTTACCTACAGGGAAGCAATCAGCCCCAGCATTTA. This gives the protein CASGYLQGSNQPQHL. The chain carries TRBV6-5 and TRBJ1-5; tentative D call: TRBD1 (6 bases). Germline CDR1 and CDR2: MNHEY and SVGAGI. The CDR3 covers 15 residues.

With respect to this clonotype: Just one base apart from a much larger clone, this may be a read error. The V gene is TRBV4-3, the J gene TRBJ2-2, with TRBD2 matching 8 bases. CDR3 length equals 14 residues. The germline gives CDR1 LGHNA, CDR2 YSLEER. CDR3 nucleotide sequence: TGCGCCAGCCGCCGGGAGGGTAACACCGGGAAGCTGTTTTTT. Protein product: CASRREGNTGKLFF.

This sequence joins TRBV5-1 and TRBJ1-3; 7 bases are a match to TRBD1. V trimming: 8 bases; J trimming: 1 base; junction bases outside the gene matches: 3. Germline-derived CDR1 and CDR2 are SGHRS and YFSETQ. The CDR3 is made up of 13 amino acids. In nucleotides, the CDR3 is TGCGCCAGTCGGGACAGTTCTGGAAACACCATATATTTT. Protein product: CASRDSSGNTIYF.

For this clonotype: This may arise from a read error, as a much more abundant clone is one base away. The chain links TRBV6-1 to TRBJ2-3; D is possibly TRBD1 or TRBD2 (6 bases each). V lost 10 bases to trimming and J lost 2 bases, with 16 bases between them. Germline CDR1 MNHNS, CDR2 SASEGT. The length of the CDR3 is 14 residues. The CDR3 is CATRLGGITDTQYF. The CDR3 coding sequence is TGTGCCACCAGACTAGGGGGGATCACAGATACGCAGTATTTT.

Concerning this clonotype: Just one base apart from a much larger clone, this may be a read error. The V gene is TRBV29-1, the J gene TRBJ1-2, with D perhaps TRBD1 (5 bases). V lost 7 bases, J lost 4 bases, and 19 bases lay in between. Germline CDR1 is SQVTM and CDR2 is ANQGSEA. The CDR3 covers 14 residues. The chain's CDR3 is CSAEAGDSCYGYTF. The CDR3 nucleotides are TGCAGCGCTGAGGCGGGGGACTCATGCTATGGCTACACCTTC.

Comments on this clonotype: A much larger clone differs by one base, so this may be a read error. The rearrangement joins TRBV20-1 to TRBJ2-7; 8 positions agree with TRBD2. CDR1 is DFQATT, CDR2 SNEGSKA, per germline (reference sequence). V dropped 3 bases and J dropped 7; count of bases not matched to a gene: 11. The CDR3 has 14 residues. CDR3: CSASITGGWLEQYF. DNA of the CDR3: TGCAGTGCTAGCATTACGGGAGGGTGGTTAGAGCAGTACTTC.

This clonotype has a count of ten or more. The rearrangement uses TRBV29-1 and TRBJ1-5, with D unresolved. V was shortened by 4 bases and J by 7 bases, with 11 bases between the two germline ends. In germline, CDR1 is SQVTM, CDR2 ANQGSEA. This CDR3 is 12 amino acids long. CDR3 sequence: CSVGEGGQPQHF. CDR3 DNA sequence: TGCAGCGTTGGGGAGGGAGGCCAGCCCCAGCATTTT.